The 10 T cell receptor beta chains given below trace back to one sample, sequenced in a study of OX40 agonist ivuxolimab in advanced cancers. Library preparation was by the immunoSEQ multiplex PCR assay. The table comes from immuneACCESS by way of TCRdb, which keeps in-frame sequences with V and J called. Part of the clones is missing from these tables; in studies checked, under half for an unresolved V gene and the rest for unknown reasons. The sample includes some 65,000 clones, with 89% observed a single time. The biggest ten clones account for around 12% of the sample. Material: CD4+ or CD8+ T cells sorted from blood, obtained in a trial of the OX40 agonist ivuxolimab. The origin of the receptors is an adult with an advanced solid tumor such as melanoma, head and neck, liver or kidney cancer.

The chain joins TRBV5-1 to TRBJ2-5; possible D gene TRBD2, 5 bases. Trimming shortened V by 4 bases and J by 5 bases, and 15 bases separated the two germline ends. The CDR3 has 14 residues. In germline, CDR1 is SGHRS, CDR2 YFSETQ. CDR3 sequence reads: CASSTRTGIETQYF. The CDR3 region has the DNA TGCGCCAGCAGCACCCGGACGGGAATCGAGACCCAGTACTTC.

The J gene is TRBJ2-2, the V gene TRBV4-1; D remains unclear. CDR3 length equals 12 residues. V lost 0 bases, J lost 6 bases, and 2 bases lay in between. The germline gives CDR1 MGHRA, CDR2 YSYEKL. The DNA for the CDR3 is TGCGCCAGCAGCCAAGACGCCGGGGAGCTGTTTTTT. Encoded protein: CASSQDAGELFF.

The V call is TRBV30, the J call TRBJ2-5; 10 bases match TRBD2. V dropped 3 bases and J dropped 4; count of bases not matched to a gene: 2. Germline CDR1 is GTSNPN and CDR2 is SVGIG (reference sequence). This CDR3 comprises 13 residues. The CDR3 DNA sequence: TGTGCCTGGAGCTCTAGCGGGGGAGAGACCCAGTACTTC. Translated, it gives CAWSSSGGETQYF.

By sample share, this clone is medium-sized. This CDR3 is CASSGGSVYEQYF. The CDR3 coding sequence is TGTGCCAGCAGTGGTGGGAGTGTATACGAGCAGTACTTC. The rearrangement uses TRBV2 and TRBJ2-7; possibly TRBD2 for D (5 bases). Trimming stripped 4 bases from V and 4 bases from J, with 11 bases between. Germline V gene data show CDR1 as SNHLY and CDR2 as FYNNEI. The CDR3 sequence is 13 residues long.

The table lists this clone with a count of one. The rearrangement links TRBV19 to TRBJ2-7; 7 positions agree with TRBD2. The CDR3 runs to 14 residues. V dropped 3 bases and J dropped 3; count of bases not matched to a gene: 5. Germline values: CDR1 LNHDA, CDR2 SQIVND (reference sequence). The chain's CDR3 is CASSMRGRSYEQYF. The CDR3 nucleotides are TGTGCCAGTAGTATGCGCGGGAGAAGCTACGAGCAGTACTTC.

J is TRBJ2-7 and V is TRBV28; D possibly uses TRBD1 or TRBD2 (5 bases each). Trimming left V 3 bases short and J 3 bases short, with 9 bases between. The germline gives CDR1 MDHEN, CDR2 SYDVKM. The CDR3 is made up of 13 amino acids. The CDR3, as DNA: TGTGCCAGCAGTTTCCCTGGGGGCTACGAGCAGTACTTC. Its protein product is CASSFPGGYEQYF.

The chain uses TRBV6-1 and TRBJ2-3, with D perhaps TRBD1 (5 bases). The CDR3 has 16 residues. Trimming took off 2 bases at V and 3 bases at J, with 15 bases between the two ends. Per the germline V gene, CDR1 is MNHNS and CDR2 is SASEGT. The CDR3 nucleotides are TGTGCCAGCAGTGAACGGCCTTTGGCAGGGACAGATACGCAGTATTTT. Its protein is CASSERPLAGTDTQYF.

This clone was seen only once. The gene calls are TRBV27 and TRBJ2-1; D call uncertain. The CDR3 has 13 amino acids. Per germline, CDR1 MNHEY and CDR2 SMNVEV (reference sequence). V lost 0 bases and J lost 5, with 5 bases in between. In DNA, the CDR3 is TGTGCCAGCAGTTTATCACCAGACAATGAGCAGTTCTTC. It yields the protein CASSLSPDNEQFF.

The J gene is TRBJ1-1, the V gene TRBV7-9; possibly TRBD1 for D (6 bases). CDR3 length: 15 amino acids. The V end lost 4 bases, the J end lost 3 bases, and 15 bases lay between the germline ends. Germline CDR1 SEHNR, CDR2 FQNEAQ (reference sequence). For the CDR3, the DNA is TGTGCCAGCAGCTCTTCAAACCGGGGGCACACTGAAGCTTTCTTT. Protein product: CASSSSNRGHTEAFF.

This clone was seen a few times. V gene TRBV27 combines with J gene TRBJ1-5; maybe TRBD1 (6 bases). This CDR3 contains 14 residues. Trimming removed 8 bases from V and 7 bases from J, with 18 bases in between. Germline V gene data show CDR1 as MNHEY and CDR2 as SMNVEV (reference sequence). CDR3 in amino acids: CASGKGGRNQPQHF. The DNA of the CDR3 is TGTGCCAGCGGGAAGGGGGGGAGGAACCAGCCCCAGCATTTT.